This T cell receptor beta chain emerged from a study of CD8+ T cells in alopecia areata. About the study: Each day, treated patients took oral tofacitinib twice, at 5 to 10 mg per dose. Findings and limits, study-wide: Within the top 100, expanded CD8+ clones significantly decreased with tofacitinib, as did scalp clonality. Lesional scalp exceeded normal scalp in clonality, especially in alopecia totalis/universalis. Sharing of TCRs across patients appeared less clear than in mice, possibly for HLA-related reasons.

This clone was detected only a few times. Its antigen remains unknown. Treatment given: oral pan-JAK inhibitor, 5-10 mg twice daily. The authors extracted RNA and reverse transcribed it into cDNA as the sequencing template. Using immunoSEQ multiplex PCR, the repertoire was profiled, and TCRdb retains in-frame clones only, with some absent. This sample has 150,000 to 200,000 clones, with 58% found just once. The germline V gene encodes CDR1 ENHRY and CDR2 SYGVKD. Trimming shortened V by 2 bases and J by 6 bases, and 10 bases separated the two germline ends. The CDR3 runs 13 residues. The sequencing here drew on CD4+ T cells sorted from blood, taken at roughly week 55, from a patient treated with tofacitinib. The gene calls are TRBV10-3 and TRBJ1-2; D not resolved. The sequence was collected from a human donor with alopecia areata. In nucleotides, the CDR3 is TGTGCCATCAGTGAGAGGACGATAGATGGCTACACCTTC. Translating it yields CAISERTIDGYTF.